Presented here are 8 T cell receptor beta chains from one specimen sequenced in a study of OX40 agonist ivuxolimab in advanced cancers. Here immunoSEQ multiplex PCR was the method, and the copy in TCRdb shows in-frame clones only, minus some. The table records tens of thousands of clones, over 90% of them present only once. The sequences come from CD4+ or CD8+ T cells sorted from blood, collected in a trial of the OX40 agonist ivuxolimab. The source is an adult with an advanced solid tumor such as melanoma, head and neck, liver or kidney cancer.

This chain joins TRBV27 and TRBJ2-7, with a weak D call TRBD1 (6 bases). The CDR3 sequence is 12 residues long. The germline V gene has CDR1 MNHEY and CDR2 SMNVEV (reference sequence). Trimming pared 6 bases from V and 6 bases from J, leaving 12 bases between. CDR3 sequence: CASRGGRAEQYF. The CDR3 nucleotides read TGTGCCAGCAGAGGGGGACGCGCCGAGCAGTACTTC.

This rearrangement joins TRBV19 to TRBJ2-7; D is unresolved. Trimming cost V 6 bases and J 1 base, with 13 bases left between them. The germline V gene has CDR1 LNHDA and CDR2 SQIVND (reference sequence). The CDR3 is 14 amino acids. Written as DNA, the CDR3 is TGTGCCAGTAGCCCTAACGGCCGTTCCTACGAGCAGTACTTC. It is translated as CASSPNGRSYEQYF.

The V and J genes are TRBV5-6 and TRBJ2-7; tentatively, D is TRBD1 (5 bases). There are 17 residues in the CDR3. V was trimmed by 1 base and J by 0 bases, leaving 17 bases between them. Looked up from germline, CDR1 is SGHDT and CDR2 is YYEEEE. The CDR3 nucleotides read TGTGCCAGCAGCTTGTCCGGACACTCACTAAGCTCCTACGAGCAGTACTTC. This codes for CASSLSGHSLSSYEQYF.

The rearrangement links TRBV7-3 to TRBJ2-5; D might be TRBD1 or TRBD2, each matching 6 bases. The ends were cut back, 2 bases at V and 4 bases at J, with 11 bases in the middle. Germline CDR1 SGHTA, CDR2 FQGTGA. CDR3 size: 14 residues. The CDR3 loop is CASSLEGGRETQYF. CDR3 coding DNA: TGTGCCAGCAGCTTAGAAGGGGGGAGAGAGACCCAGTACTTC.

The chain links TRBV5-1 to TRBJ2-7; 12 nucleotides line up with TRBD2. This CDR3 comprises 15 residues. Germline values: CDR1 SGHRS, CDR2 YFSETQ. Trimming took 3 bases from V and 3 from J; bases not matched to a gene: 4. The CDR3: CASSSKGLAGYEQYF. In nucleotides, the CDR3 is TGCGCCAGCAGCTCGAAGGGACTAGCGGGCTACGAGCAGTACTTC.

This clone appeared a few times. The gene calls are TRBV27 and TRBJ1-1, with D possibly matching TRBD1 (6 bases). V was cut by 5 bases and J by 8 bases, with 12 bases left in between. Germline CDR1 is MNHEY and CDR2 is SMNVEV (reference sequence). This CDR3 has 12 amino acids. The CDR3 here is CASSHGGREAFF. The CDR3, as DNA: TGTGCCAGCAGTCACGGGGGGCGGGAAGCTTTCTTT.

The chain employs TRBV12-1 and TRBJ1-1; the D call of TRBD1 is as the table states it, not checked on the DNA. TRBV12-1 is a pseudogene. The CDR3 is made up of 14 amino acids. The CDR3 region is CASSSWAGDCEAFF. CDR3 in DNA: TGTGCCAGCAGTTCGTGGGCAGGGGATTGTGAAGCTTTCTTT.

The CDR3 region is CASSLKGLGTEAFF. The CDR3 DNA is TGCGCCAGCAGCTTAAAGGGATTGGGGACTGAAGCTTTCTTT. The genes are TRBV5-1 and TRBJ1-1; no definite D call. This CDR3 has 14 amino acids. The ends were cut back, 2 bases at V and 5 bases at J, with 13 bases in the middle. The germline gives CDR1 SGHRS, CDR2 YFSETQ.